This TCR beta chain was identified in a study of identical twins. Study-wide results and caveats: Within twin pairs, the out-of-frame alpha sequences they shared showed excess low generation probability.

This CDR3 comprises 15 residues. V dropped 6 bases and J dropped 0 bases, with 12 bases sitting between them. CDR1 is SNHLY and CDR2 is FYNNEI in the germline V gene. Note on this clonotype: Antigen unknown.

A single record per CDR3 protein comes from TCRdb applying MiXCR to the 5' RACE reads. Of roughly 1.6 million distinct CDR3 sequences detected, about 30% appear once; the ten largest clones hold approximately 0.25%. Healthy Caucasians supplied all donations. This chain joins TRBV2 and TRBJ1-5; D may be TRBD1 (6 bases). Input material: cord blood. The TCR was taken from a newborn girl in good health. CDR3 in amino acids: CASRSGTYSNQPQHF. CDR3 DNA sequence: TGTGCCAGCAGATCAGGGACATATAGCAATCAGCCCCAGCATTTT. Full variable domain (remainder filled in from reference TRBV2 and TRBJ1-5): EPEVTQTPSHQVTQMGQEVILRCVPISNHLYFYWYRQILGQKVEFLVSFYNNEISEKSEIFDDQFSVERPDGSNFTLKIRSTKLEDSAMYFCASRSGTYSNQPQHFGDGTRLSIL.